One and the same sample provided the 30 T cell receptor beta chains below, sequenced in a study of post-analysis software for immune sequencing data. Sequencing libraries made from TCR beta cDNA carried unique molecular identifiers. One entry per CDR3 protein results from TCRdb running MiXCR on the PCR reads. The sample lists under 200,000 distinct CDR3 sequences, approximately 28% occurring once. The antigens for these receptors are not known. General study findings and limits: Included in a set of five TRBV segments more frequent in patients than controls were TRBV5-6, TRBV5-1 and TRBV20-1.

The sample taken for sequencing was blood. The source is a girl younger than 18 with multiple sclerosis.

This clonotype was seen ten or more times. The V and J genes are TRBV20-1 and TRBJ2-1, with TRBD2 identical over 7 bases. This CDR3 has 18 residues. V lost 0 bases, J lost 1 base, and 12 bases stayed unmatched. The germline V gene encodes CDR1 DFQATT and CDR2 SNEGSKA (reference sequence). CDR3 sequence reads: CSARDLGTGGPSYNEQFF. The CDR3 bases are TGCAGTGCTAGAGATCTCGGGACGGGGGGTCCGTCCTACAATGAGCAGTTCTTC.

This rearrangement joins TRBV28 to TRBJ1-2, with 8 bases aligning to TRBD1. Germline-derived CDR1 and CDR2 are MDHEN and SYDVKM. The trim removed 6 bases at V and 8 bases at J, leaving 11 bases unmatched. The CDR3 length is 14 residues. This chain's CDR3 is CASRPQGGPEGYTF. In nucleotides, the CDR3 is TGTGCCAGCAGGCCACAGGGGGGGCCTGAGGGCTACACCTTC.

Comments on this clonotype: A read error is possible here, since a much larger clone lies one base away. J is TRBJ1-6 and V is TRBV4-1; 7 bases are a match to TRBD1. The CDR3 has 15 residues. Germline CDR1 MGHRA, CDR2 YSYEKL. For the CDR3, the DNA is TGCGCCAGCAGCCAGAGGGCCCAGGGGGATTCACCCCCCCACTTT. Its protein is CASSQRAQGDSPPHF.

The CDR3, as DNA: TGCGCCAGCAGCCCTAGGGGGGGGACGACGAACACTGAAGCTTTCTTT. It is translated as CASSPRGGTTNTEAFF. The V and J genes are TRBV5-1 and TRBJ1-1; the D gene is possibly TRBD1 (6 bases). Trimming removed 4 bases at V and 1 base at J, with 17 bases between. Germline assignment: CDR1 SGHRS and CDR2 YFSETQ. The CDR3 is made up of 16 amino acids. Filled out from reference TRBV5-1 and TRBJ1-1, the complete variable domain reads KAGVTQTPRYLIKTRGQQVTLSCSPISGHRSVSWYQQTPGQGLQFLFEYFSETQRNKGNFPGRFSGRQFSNSRSEMNVSTLELGDSALYLCASSPRGGTTNTEAFFGQGTRLTVV.

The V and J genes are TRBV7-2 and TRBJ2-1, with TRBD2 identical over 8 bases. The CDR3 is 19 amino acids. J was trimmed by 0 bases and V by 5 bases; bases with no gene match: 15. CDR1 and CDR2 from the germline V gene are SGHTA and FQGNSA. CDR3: CASSRGGTRPRSSYNEQFF. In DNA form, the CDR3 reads TGTGCCAGCAGCCGGGGGGGAACGAGACCCAGGAGCTCCTACAATGAGCAGTTCTTC.

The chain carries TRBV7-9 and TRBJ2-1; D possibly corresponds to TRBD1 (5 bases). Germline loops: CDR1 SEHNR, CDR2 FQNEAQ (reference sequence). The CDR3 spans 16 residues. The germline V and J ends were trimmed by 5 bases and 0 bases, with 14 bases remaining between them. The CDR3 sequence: CASSPRQFTSYNEQFF. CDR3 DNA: TGTGCCAGCAGCCCACGACAGTTTACCTCCTACAATGAGCAGTTCTTC.

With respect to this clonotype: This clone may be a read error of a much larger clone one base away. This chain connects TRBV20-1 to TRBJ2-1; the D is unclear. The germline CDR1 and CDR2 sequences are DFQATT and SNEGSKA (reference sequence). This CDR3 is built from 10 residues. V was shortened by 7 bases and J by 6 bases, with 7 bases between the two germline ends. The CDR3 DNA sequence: TGCAGTGTCCTCAGCAATGAGCAGTTCTTC. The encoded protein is CSVLSNEQFF.

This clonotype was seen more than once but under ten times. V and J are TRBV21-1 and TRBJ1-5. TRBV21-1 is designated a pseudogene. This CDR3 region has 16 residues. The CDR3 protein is CASSNLRDWASQPQHF. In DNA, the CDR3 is TGTGCCAGCAGCAATTTGAGAGACTGGGCAAGTCAGCCCCAGCATTTT.

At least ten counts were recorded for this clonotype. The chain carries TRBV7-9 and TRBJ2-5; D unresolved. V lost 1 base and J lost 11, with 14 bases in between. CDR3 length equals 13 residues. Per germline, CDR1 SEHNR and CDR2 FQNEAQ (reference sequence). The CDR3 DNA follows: TGTGCCAGCAGCTTAGTGGCCCCCCAGGAGCAGTACTTC. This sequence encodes CASSLVAPQEQYF.

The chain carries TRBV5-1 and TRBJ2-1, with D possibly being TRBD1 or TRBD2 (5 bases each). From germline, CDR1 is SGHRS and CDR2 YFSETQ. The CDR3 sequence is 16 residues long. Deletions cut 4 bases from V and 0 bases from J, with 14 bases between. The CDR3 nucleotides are TGCGCCAGCAGCCCGGGGCTAGTCTCCTCCTACAATGAGCAGTTCTTC. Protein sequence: CASSPGLVSSYNEQFF.

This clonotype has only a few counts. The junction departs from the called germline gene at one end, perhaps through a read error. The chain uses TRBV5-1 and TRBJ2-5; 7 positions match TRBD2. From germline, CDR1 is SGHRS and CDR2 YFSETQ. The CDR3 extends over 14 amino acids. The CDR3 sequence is CARSFGTIQETQYF. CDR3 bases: TGCGCCCGCAGCTTTGGGACTATCCAAGAGACCCAGTACTTC.

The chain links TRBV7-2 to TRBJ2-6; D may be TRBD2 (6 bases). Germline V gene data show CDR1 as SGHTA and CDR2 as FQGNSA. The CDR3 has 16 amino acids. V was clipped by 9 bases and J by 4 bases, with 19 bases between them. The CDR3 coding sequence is TGTGCCAGTCCCCCGCGGGGTTTTACCGGGGCCAACGTCCTGACTTTC. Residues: CASPPRGFTGANVLTF. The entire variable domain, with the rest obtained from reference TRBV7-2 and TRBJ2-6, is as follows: GAGVSQSPSNKVTEKGKDVELRCDPISGHTALYWYRQSLGQGLEFLIYFQGNSAPDKSGLPSDRFSAERTGGSVSTLTIQRTQQEDSAVYLCASPPRGFTGANVLTFGAGSRLTVL.

CDR3 sequence reads: CASSLGSDNFLRGGQYF. DNA for the CDR3: TGTGCCAGCAGCTTAGGGTCAGACAATTTCCTCCGGGGCGGGCAGTACTTC. The chain carries TRBV11-2 and TRBJ2-4; D may be TRBD1 or TRBD2 (5 bases each). The CDR3 sequence is 17 residues long. Germline loops: CDR1 SGHAT, CDR2 FQNNGV. V lost 1 base and J lost 13, with 26 bases in between.

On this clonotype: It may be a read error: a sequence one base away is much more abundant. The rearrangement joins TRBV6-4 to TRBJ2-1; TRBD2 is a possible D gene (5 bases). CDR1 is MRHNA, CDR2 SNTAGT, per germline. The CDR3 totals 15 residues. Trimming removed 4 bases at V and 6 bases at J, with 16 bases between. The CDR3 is CASSGRGSGRNEQFF. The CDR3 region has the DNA TGTGCCAGCAGTGGTCGAGGAAGCGGCCGCAATGAGCAGTTCTTC.

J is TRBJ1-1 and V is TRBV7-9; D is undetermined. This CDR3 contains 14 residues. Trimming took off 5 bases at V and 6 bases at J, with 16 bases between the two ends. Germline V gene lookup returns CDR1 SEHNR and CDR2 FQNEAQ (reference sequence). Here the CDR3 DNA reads TGTGCCAGCAGCCCCGTCCCAAAGGGCCCTGAAGCTTTCTTT. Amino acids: CASSPVPKGPEAFF. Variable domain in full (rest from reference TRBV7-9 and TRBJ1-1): DTGVSQNPRHKITKRGQNVTFRCDPISEHNRLYWYRQTLGQGPEFLTYFQNEAQLEKSRLLSDRFSAERPKGSFSTLEIQRTEQGDSAMYLCASSPVPKGPEAFFGQGTRLTVV.

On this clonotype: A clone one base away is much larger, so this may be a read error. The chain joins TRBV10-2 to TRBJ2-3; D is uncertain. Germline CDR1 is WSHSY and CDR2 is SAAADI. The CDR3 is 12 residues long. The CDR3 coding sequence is TGCGCCAGCCGCCATAGCACAGATACGCGGTATTTT. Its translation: CASRHSTDTRYF.

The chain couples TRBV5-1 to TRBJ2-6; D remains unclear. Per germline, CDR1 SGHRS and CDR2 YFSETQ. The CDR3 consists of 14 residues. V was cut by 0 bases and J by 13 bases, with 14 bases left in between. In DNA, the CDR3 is TGCGCCAGCAGCTTGGAGGGAACGAGTTCGGTCCTGACTTTC. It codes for CASSLEGTSSVLTF.

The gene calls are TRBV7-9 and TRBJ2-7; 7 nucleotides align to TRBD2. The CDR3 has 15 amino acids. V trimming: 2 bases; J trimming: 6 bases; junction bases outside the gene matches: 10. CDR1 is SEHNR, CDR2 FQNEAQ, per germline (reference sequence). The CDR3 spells CASSLRTGGSLEQYF. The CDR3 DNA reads TGTGCCAGCAGCTTACGGACTGGCGGGAGCCTCGAGCAGTACTTC.

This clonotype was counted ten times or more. For the CDR3, the DNA is TGTGCCAGCAGTTTTACCAGCGTGGGGCCCAATGAGCAGTTCTTC. This codes for CASSFTSVGPNEQFF. The genes are TRBV28 and TRBJ2-1, with D possibly being TRBD1 (5 bases). The germline V gene encodes CDR1 MDHEN and CDR2 SYDVKM. The germline V and J ends were trimmed by 3 bases and 6 bases, with 15 bases remaining between them. The CDR3 runs 15 residues.

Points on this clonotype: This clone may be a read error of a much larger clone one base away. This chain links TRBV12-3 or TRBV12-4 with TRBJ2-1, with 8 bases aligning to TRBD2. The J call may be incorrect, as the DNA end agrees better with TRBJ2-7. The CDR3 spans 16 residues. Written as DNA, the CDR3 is TGTGCCAGCAGTTCGAGCGGGAGTGTCTCCTACAATGAGCAGTACTTC. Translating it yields CASSSSGSVSYNEQYF.

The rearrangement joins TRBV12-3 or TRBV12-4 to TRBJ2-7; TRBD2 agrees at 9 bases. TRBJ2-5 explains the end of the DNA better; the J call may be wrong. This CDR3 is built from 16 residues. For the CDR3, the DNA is TGTGCCAGCAGTGGGTTTGCGCGGGAGGGCCGGGAGACCCAGTACTTC. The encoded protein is CASSGFAREGRETQYF.

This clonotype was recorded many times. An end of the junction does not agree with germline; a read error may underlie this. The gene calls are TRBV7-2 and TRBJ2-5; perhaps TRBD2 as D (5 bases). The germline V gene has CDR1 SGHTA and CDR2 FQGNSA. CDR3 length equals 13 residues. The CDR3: CASSLAHYETQYF. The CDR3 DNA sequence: TGTGCCAGCAGCCTAGCCCATTACGAGACCCAGTACTTC.

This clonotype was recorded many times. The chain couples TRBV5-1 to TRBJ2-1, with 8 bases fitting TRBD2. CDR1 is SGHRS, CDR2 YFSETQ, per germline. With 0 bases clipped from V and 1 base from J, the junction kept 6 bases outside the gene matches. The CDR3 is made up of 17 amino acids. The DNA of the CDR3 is TGCGCCAGCAGCTTGGGACCAGCGGGGGAGTCCTACAATGAGCAGTTCTTC. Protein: CASSLGPAGESYNEQFF.

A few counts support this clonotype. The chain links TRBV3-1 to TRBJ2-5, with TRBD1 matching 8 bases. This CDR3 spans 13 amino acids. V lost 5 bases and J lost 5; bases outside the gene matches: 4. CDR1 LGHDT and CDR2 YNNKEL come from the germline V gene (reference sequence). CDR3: CASSSDRAETQYF. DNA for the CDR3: TGTGCCAGCAGCTCGGACAGGGCTGAGACCCAGTACTTC.

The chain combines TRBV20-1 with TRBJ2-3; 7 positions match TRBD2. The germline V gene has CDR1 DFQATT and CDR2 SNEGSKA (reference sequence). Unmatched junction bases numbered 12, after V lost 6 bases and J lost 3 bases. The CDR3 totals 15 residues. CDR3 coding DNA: TGCAGTGCGCCGGGCCGCGGGAGAGGAACAGATACGCAGTATTTT. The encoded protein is CSAPGRGRGTDTQYF.

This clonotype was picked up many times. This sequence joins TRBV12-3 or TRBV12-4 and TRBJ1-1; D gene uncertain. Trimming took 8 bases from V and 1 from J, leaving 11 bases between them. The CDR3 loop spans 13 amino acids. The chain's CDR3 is CASSRQPNTEAFF. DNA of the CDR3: TGTGCCAGCTCCAGGCAGCCGAACACTGAAGCTTTCTTT.

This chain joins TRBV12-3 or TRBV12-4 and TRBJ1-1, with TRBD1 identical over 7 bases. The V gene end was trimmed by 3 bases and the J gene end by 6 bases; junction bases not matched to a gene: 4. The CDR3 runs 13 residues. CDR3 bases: TGTGCCAGCAGTTTCCTTGGGACAGCTGAAGCTTTCTTT. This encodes CASSFLGTAEAFF.

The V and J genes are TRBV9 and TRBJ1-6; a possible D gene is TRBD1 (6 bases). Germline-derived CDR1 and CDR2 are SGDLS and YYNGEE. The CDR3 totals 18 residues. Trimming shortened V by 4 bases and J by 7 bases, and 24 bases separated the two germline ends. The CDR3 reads CASSPGAGATGANSPLHF. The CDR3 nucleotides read TGTGCCAGCAGCCCGGGGGCGGGGGCCACTGGTGCGAATTCACCCCTCCACTTT. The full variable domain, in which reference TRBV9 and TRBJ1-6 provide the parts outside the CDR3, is DSGVTQTPKHLITATGQRVTLRCSPRSGDLSVYWYQQSLDQGLQFLIQYYNGEERAKGNILERFSAQQFPDLHSELNLSSLELGDSALYFCASSPGAGATGANSPLHFGNGTRLTVT.

DNA for the CDR3: TGCAGCGTGAAAGAGACCTATGGCTACACCTTC. It encodes CSVKETYGYTF. The rearrangement links TRBV29-1 to TRBJ1-2, with D unclear. The V gene's germline CDR1 is SQVTM and CDR2 ANQGSEA. Trimming stripped 6 bases from V and 4 bases from J, with 9 bases between. The CDR3 spans 11 residues.

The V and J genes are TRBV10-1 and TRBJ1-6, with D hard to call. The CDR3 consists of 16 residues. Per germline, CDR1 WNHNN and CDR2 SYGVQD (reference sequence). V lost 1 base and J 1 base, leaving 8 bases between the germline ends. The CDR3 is CASSEFGESYNSPLHF. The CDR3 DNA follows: TGCGCCAGCAGTGAGTTTGGGGAATCCTATAATTCACCCCTCCACTTT.